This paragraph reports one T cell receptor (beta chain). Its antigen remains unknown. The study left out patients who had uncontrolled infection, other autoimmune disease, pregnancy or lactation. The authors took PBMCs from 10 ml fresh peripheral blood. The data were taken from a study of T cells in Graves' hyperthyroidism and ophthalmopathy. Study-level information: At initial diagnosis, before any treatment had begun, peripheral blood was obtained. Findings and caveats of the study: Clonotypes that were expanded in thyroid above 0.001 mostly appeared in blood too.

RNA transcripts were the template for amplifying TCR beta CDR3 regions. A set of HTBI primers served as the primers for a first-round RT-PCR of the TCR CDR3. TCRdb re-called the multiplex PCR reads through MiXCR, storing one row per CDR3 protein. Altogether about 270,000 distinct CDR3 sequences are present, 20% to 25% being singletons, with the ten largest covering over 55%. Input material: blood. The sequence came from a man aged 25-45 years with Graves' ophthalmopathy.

The CDR3 region is CASSYTGAWTEAFF. CDR3 nucleotide sequence: TGTGCCAGCAGTTACACAGGGGCTTGGACTGAAGCTTTCTTT. This rearrangement joins TRBV6-2 or TRBV6-3 to TRBJ1-1; 7 bases map to TRBD1. Trimming cost V 2 bases and J 5 bases; bases outside gene matches: 5. The CDR3 length is 14 residues. CDR1 is MNHEY, CDR2 SVGEGT, per germline.